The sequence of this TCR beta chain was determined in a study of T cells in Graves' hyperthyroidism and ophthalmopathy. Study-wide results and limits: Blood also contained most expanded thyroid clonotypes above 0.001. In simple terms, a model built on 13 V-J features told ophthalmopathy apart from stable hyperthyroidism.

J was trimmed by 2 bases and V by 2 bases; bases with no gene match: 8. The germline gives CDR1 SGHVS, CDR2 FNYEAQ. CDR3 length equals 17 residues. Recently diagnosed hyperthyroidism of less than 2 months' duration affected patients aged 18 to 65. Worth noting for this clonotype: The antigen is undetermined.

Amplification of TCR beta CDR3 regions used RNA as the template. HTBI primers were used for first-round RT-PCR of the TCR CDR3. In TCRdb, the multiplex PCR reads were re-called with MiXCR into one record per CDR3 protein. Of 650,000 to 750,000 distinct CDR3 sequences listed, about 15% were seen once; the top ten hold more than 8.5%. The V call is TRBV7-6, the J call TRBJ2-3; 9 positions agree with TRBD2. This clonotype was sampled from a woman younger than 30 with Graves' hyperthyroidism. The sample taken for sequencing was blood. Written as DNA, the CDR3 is TGTGCCAGCAGCTTAATTGGGCTAGCGGGAAACACAGATACGCAGTATTTT. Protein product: CASSLIGLAGNTDTQYF.